This TCR beta chain was captured by sequencing in a study of blood T cell repertoires in COVID-19. Background on the study: The origin of the acute and convalescent COVID-19 samples was the United States, Italy and Spain. Sources were T cells, B-cell-depleted T cells, or PBMCs; the material itself was cDNA or gDNA.

The junction had 2 bases not matched to a gene; V was cut back by 4 bases and J by 4 bases. Germline V lookup: CDR1 SGHKS, CDR2 YYEKEE (reference sequence). The CDR3 covers 15 residues. This clone has only a few counts. Authors' methods: Amplifying reference gene primers gave estimates of nucleated cell counts. Clones were read by immunoSEQ multiplex PCR, and TCRdb kept only the in-frame ones, dropping some. The V and J calls and the clone size are those of that table, but D and trimming were determined from the DNA. The profile shows approximately 210,000 clones, approximately 80% of them singletons.

The sequence came from a man aged 25 to 40 with active or convalescent COVID-19. This chain joins TRBV5-5 and TRBJ2-1, with 13 bases matching TRBD2. Specimen: peripheral blood. The CDR3 DNA sequence: TGTGCCAGCAGCCAACTAGCGGGAGGGTACAATGAGCAGTTCTTC. Translating it yields CASSQLAGGYNEQFF. The full variable domain, with the rest looked up from reference TRBV5-5 and TRBJ2-1, is DAGVTQSPTHLIKTRGQQVTLRCSPISGHKSVSWYQQVLGQGPQFIFQYYEKEERGRGNFPDRFSARQFPNYSSELNVNALLLGDSALYLCASSQLAGGYNEQFFGPGTRLTVL.